The present TCR beta chain was sequenced within a study of blood T cell repertoires in COVID-19. Overall study context: Acute-phase and convalescent COVID-19 samples originated in the United States, Italy and Spain. PBMCs, B-cell-depleted T cells, or T cells were the source of the cDNA or gDNA that made up the material.

The repertoire was sequenced with immunoSEQ multiplex PCR; TCRdb's copy has only in-frame clones and lacks some. The sample records around 130,000 clones, 80% to 90% being singletons. The CDR3 runs to 15 residues. Germline assignment: CDR1 LNHDA and CDR2 SQIVND (reference sequence). The V end lost 5 bases, the J end lost 8 bases, and 21 bases lay between the germline ends. Sequencing input: peripheral blood. The sequence was obtained from a woman at least 80 years old with acute or convalescent COVID-19. This chain links TRBV19 with TRBJ1-2; tentatively, D is TRBD1 (6 bases). This CDR3 reads CASSDSGTLKGGYTF. In DNA, the CDR3 is TGTGCCAGTAGTGATTCCGGGACACTTAAGGGAGGCTACACCTTC.